By share, the clone carrying this T cell receptor (beta chain) ranks as medium-sized. The antigen is unknown. The CDR3 end is not reached by the read, which stops 3 residues before it; the germline J gene fills it in. This record comes from a study of T cell clonality in common variable immunodeficiency. All CVID subjects were on immunoglobulin replacement for at least one year. CVID and control samples used equivalent genomic DNA input. The table came from immunoSEQ multiplex PCR; TCRdb's copy has only in-frame clones and leaves some out. The sample has 20,000 to 25,000 clones, none seen only once; the top ten hold over 2%. The CDR3 is made up of 19 amino acids. Germline trimming cut 0 bases from V and 0 bases from J; bases unmatched to any gene: 12. CDR1 and CDR2 from the germline V gene are DFQATT and SNEGSKA (reference sequence). The study, taken as a whole, reports: Compared with healthy controls, CVID subjects showed increased TCRbeta clonality, mostly in about a third. Reportedly, TCR beta sequences from common variable immunodeficiency showed fewer deletions and N-nucleotide insertions. Patient heterogeneity in the CVID cohort limited correlations between repertoire features and clinical complications.

This sequence joins TRBV20-1 and TRBJ2-5, with 11 bases aligning to TRBD2. The sample was peripheral blood mononuclear cells. The sequence was collected from a human donor with common variable immunodeficiency. The CDR3: CSARDQGLAGGPHQETQYF. Incomplete CDR3 DNA: TGCAGTGCTAGAGATCAAGGGCTAGCGGGGGGCCCCCACCAAGAGACC.